This T cell receptor beta chain stems from a study of early stage breast cancer tumors. This CDR3 is 11 amino acids long. Method: immunoSEQ multiplex PCR; TCRdb's copy keeps in-frame clones and lacks some. The sample includes around 30,000 clones, 72% of them seen just once. The rearrangement uses TRBV21-1 and TRBJ2-5. TRBV21-1 has pseudogene status. The TCR sequence derives from a person between 50 and 60 years old with breast cancer. The sample comprised blood. The CDR3, as DNA: TGTGCCAGCAGCAACCAAGAGACCCAGTACTTC. This encodes CASSNQETQYF.